The clone carrying this T cell receptor beta chain was picked up a small number of times. Its antigen is unidentified. This sample stems from a study of glioma-infiltrating T cells after dendritic cell vaccination. Overall study results and limits: Higher TCR clonality did not directly relate to longer survival.

Measured with immunoSEQ multiplex PCR; TCRdb has only the in-frame clones, and not every one. The table lists roughly 100,000 clones, about four fifths of them singletons. Time point of the sample: after dendritic cell vaccination, including at tumor progression/relapse. This clonotype was sampled from a human donor with glioblastoma. The sequenced sample was blood, obtained after dendritic cell vaccination.

The CDR3 DNA reads as TGTGCCAGCAGCGTAGATCCAGGCGGACTAAGTACCTACAATGAGCAGTTCTTC. The encoded protein is CASSVDPGGLSTYNEQFF. This chain connects TRBV9 to TRBJ2-1, with TRBD2 as a possible D gene (6 bases). V gave up 0 bases and J gave up 2 bases, with 18 bases separating them. The CDR3 consists of 18 residues. From germline, CDR1 is SGDLS and CDR2 YYNGEE.